Presented here are 30 T cell receptor beta chains from one specimen sequenced in a study of shared clonotypes between healthy human individuals. The data were produced by immunoSEQ multiplex PCR, yet TCRdb's version contains in-frame clones alone and is incomplete. The sample has some 2,500,000 clones, less than 95% seen once. The sequenced sample was naive CD4+ T cells from PBMCs. The subset is: CD45RA+ positively selected. The source of these receptors is a man between 18 and 35 years old in good health. Some clones in this sample may be carry-over from other donors' samples.

The rearrangement joins TRBV11-2 to TRBJ1-2, with D maybe TRBD1 (6 bases). The length of the CDR3 is 16 residues. CDR1 SGHAT and CDR2 FQNNGV come from the germline V gene. Deletions cut 4 bases from V and 1 base from J, with 16 bases between. The CDR3 DNA reads TGTGCCAGCAGCTCCCAAGGGGGGCGGATTAACTATGGCTACACCTTC. This translates into CASSSQGGRINYGYTF. The full variable domain, in which reference TRBV11-2 and TRBJ1-2 provide the parts outside the CDR3, is EAGVAQSPRYKIIEKRQSVAFWCNPISGHATLYWYQQILGQGPKLLIQFQNNGVVDDSQLPKDRFSAERLKGVDSTLKIQPAKLEDSAVYLCASSSQGGRINYGYTFGSGTRLTVV.

The chain has TRBV27 and TRBJ2-5; 9 bases are a match to TRBD2. The CDR3 is 20 amino acids. Losses at the gene ends were 4 bases for V and 1 base for J; bases not matched to a gene: 19. Germline V gene lookup returns CDR1 MNHEY and CDR2 SMNVEV (reference sequence). The CDR3 loop is CASSSTPRFGGRGGQETQYF. The CDR3 coding sequence is TGTGCCAGCAGTTCGACTCCCCGGTTTGGCGGGCGGGGGGGCCAAGAGACCCAGTACTTC.

This chain joins TRBV6-5 and TRBJ2-3, with D maybe TRBD2 (5 bases). Deletions cut 5 bases from V and 1 base from J, with 13 bases between. Germline CDR1 MNHEY, CDR2 SVGAGI. This CDR3 has 15 amino acids. The chain's CDR3 is CASSTRVEGTDTQYF. CDR3 nucleotides: TGTGCCAGCAGTACGCGGGTGGAGGGCACAGATACGCAGTATTTT.

The rearrangement uses TRBV7-2 and TRBJ2-3; weak D call: TRBD2 (5 bases). The CDR3 contains 12 residues. Germline V lookup: CDR1 SGHTA, CDR2 FQGNSA. The V and J ends lost 5 bases and 2 bases respectively, with 5 bases between them. CDR3 protein: CASSRDTDTQYF. CDR3 DNA: TGTGCCAGCAGCCGGGACACAGATACGCAGTATTTT.

The chain recombines TRBV4-1 with TRBJ2-7, with D perhaps matching TRBD2 (6 bases). The CDR3 is 16 residues long. The V end lost 1 base, the J end lost 3 bases, and 16 bases lay between the germline ends. The germline V gene has CDR1 MGHRA and CDR2 YSYEKL. CDR3 nucleotides: TGCGCCAGCAGCCAAGTGGGAGGCACGACCCTCTACGAGCAGTACTTC. As protein: CASSQVGGTTLYEQYF.

The V call is TRBV5-8, the J call TRBJ2-7, with TRBD2 matching over 11 bases. This CDR3 is 17 amino acids long. J lost 0 bases, V lost 0 bases, and 5 bases had no gene match. Per the germline V gene, CDR1 is SGHTS and CDR2 is YDEGEE. CDR3 nucleotide sequence: TGTGCCAGCAGCTTGGGGCTAGCGGGAGGTTCCTCCTACGAGCAGTACTTC. It codes for CASSLGLAGGSSYEQYF.

V gene TRBV6-1 combines with J gene TRBJ2-7; no definite D call. This CDR3 has 13 amino acids. CDR1 is MNHNS and CDR2 is SASEGT in the germline V gene. V was shortened by 5 bases and J by 6 bases, with 14 bases between the two germline ends. The CDR3 DNA follows: TGTGCCAGCAGTTCCGAACCGTGGGGCGAGCAGTACTTC. Protein sequence: CASSSEPWGEQYF.

This clone showed up just once. The genes are TRBV25-1 and TRBJ2-4; no clear D gene. Germline loops: CDR1 MGHDK, CDR2 SYGVNS. There are 15 residues in the CDR3. Trimming removed 2 bases at V and 3 bases at J, with 11 bases between. The DNA of the CDR3 is TGTGCCAGCAGTGAAACTCAACCCGGCAAAAACATTCAGTACTTC. The encoded protein is CASSETQPGKNIQYF.

V usage is TRBV10-3 and J usage is TRBJ2-2; 8 positions match TRBD2. J was trimmed by 5 bases and V by 2 bases; bases with no gene match: 10. Per germline, CDR1 ENHRY and CDR2 SYGVKD. The CDR3 totals 17 residues. In nucleotides, the CDR3 is TGTGCCATCAGTGAGCCATCGCGGGGGGCTGGGACCGGGGAGCTGTTTTTT. This codes for CAISEPSRGAGTGELFF.

The chain combines TRBV7-9 with TRBJ1-4; no clear D gene. V was shortened by 5 bases and J by 3 bases, with 13 bases between the two germline ends. Germline-derived CDR1 and CDR2 are SEHNR and FQNEAQ (reference sequence). This CDR3 contains 15 residues. The chain's CDR3 is CASSQVKAANEKLFF. The DNA for the CDR3 is TGTGCCAGCAGCCAGGTAAAGGCGGCTAATGAAAAACTGTTTTTT.

This chain connects TRBV11-2 to TRBJ2-2; D not resolved. V lost 5 bases and J lost 2, with 21 bases in between. The CDR3 sequence is 18 residues long. Germline V gene data show CDR1 as SGHAT and CDR2 as FQNNGV. CDR3 bases: TGTGCCAGCAGCCCAACCCCGGGCAGGACGACAAACACCGGGGAGCTGTTTTTT. It codes for CASSPTPGRTTNTGELFF.

The chain combines TRBV7-9 with TRBJ1-3; 7 bases agree with TRBD1. Germline V gene sequence: CDR1 SEHNR, CDR2 FQNEAQ (reference sequence). Losses at the gene ends were 6 bases for V and 2 bases for J; bases not matched to a gene: 16. The CDR3 is 18 residues long. CDR3 nucleotides: TGTGCCAGCAGTTCCCCCGGGACAGCGAACCTACCTGGAAACACCATATATTTT. This gives the protein CASSSPGTANLPGNTIYF.

The genes are TRBV7-9 and TRBJ1-3; 12 nucleotides agree with TRBD1. Germline loops: CDR1 SEHNR, CDR2 FQNEAQ (reference sequence). V dropped 3 bases and J dropped 2; count of bases not matched to a gene: 5. CDR3 length equals 17 residues. The CDR3 here is CASSLPGQGAPGNTIYF. CDR3 DNA sequence: TGTGCCAGCAGCTTGCCGGGACAGGGGGCCCCTGGAAACACCATATATTTT.

This chain connects TRBV7-3 to TRBJ2-6; unclear D gene. Germline V gene lookup returns CDR1 SGHTA and CDR2 FQGTGA. There are 14 residues in the CDR3. Trimming removed 3 bases from V and 2 bases from J, with 5 bases in between. The CDR3 sequence: CASSFRPGANVLTF. The CDR3 region has the DNA TGTGCCAGCAGCTTCCGGCCTGGGGCCAACGTCCTGACTTTC.

The rearrangement links TRBV5-1 to TRBJ2-2; unclear D gene. The CDR3 contains 15 residues. Germline values: CDR1 SGHRS, CDR2 YFSETQ. V lost 1 base to trimming and J lost 6 bases, with 13 bases between them. CDR3 residues: CASSLTVTEPGELFF. Here the CDR3 DNA reads TGCGCCAGCAGCTTGACAGTAACGGAACCCGGGGAGCTGTTTTTT.

This clone has just a few counts. This sequence joins TRBV6-5 and TRBJ1-1; the D is unclear. This CDR3 contains 13 residues. The germline V gene has CDR1 MNHEY and CDR2 SVGAGI. V was pared by 2 bases and J by 2 bases, with 6 bases between. The CDR3 is CASSYLTNTEAFF. As DNA, the CDR3 is TGTGCCAGCAGTTACCTGACTAACACTGAAGCTTTCTTT.

The genes are TRBV14 and TRBJ2-7, with D tentatively TRBD2 (6 bases). CDR3 length equals 17 residues. Germline CDR1 is SGHDN and CDR2 is FVKESK. V lost 0 bases and J lost 0, with 15 bases in between. The CDR3 sequence is CASSQDPRRGSSYEQYF. The CDR3, as DNA: TGTGCCAGCAGCCAAGACCCGAGGAGGGGTAGCTCCTACGAGCAGTACTTC.

The chain is built from TRBV6-1 and TRBJ2-7; perhaps TRBD2 as D (7 bases). Trimming pared 8 bases from V and 9 bases from J, leaving 26 bases between. The CDR3 runs to 15 residues. Germline V lookup: CDR1 MNHNS, CDR2 SASEGT. CDR3 residues: CASYLGGGPTVGQYF. As DNA, the CDR3 is TGTGCCAGCTATCTAGGCGGGGGCCCTACTGTCGGGCAGTACTTC.

The chain carries TRBV4-1 and TRBJ2-5, with 11 positions matching TRBD2. V shed 1 base and J 2 bases; nucleotides not matched to a gene: 9. The CDR3 is 18 amino acids. In germline, CDR1 is MGHRA, CDR2 YSYEKL. CDR3 sequence (DNA): TGCGCCAGCAGCCAAGCCTCCCGGCTAGCGGGAGGACAAGAGACCCAGTACTTC. Translation: CASSQASRLAGGQETQYF.

A single count supports this clone. The V gene is TRBV9, the J gene TRBJ1-2; no clear D. The CDR3 totals 14 residues. Trimming took off 0 bases at V and 7 bases at J, with 13 bases between the two ends. Germline CDR1 is SGDLS and CDR2 is YYNGEE. The DNA for the CDR3 is TGTGCCAGCAGCGTAGACGAGGGAGGCGTTGGCTACACCTTC. Translated, it gives CASSVDEGGVGYTF.

The chain joins TRBV2 to TRBJ2-5; perhaps D is TRBD1 or TRBD2 (5 bases each). Germline V gene sequence: CDR1 SNHLY, CDR2 FYNNEI. V was cut by 0 bases and J by 5 bases, with 10 bases left in between. The CDR3 runs 14 residues. CDR3 region: CASSEARGAETQYF. CDR3 DNA: TGTGCCAGCAGTGAAGCGAGGGGAGCCGAGACCCAGTACTTC.

V usage is TRBV14 and J usage is TRBJ1-2; 9 positions agree with TRBD1. V dropped 4 bases and J dropped 0; count of bases not matched to a gene: 9. The germline V gene has CDR1 SGHDN and CDR2 FVKESK. The CDR3 loop spans 17 amino acids. CDR3 sequence: CASSPGQGSQANYGYTF. DNA of the CDR3: TGTGCCAGCAGCCCAGGACAGGGGAGCCAAGCTAACTATGGCTACACCTTC.

This clone was seen once. The chain recombines TRBV7-3 with TRBJ2-1, with 7 bases that match TRBD2. Germline V lookup: CDR1 SGHTA, CDR2 FQGTGA. The V and J ends lost 5 bases and 9 bases, in that order; junction bases with no gene match: 10. This CDR3 comprises 14 residues. CDR3 sequence (DNA): TGTGCCAGCAGCCCCCGGCTAGCGGAGACTGAGCAGTTCTTC. Encoded protein: CASSPRLAETEQFF.

The chain links TRBV27 to TRBJ1-5, with a possible D match to TRBD1 (6 bases). CDR3 length: 16 residues. Germline values: CDR1 MNHEY, CDR2 SMNVEV (reference sequence). V lost 6 bases to trimming and J lost 9 bases, with 24 bases between them. The DNA for the CDR3 is TGTGCCAGCAGCCTTCGGGCAGGGGCCTGGCAATGGCCCCAGCATTTT. It yields the protein CASSLRAGAWQWPQHF.

The V and J genes are TRBV11-3 and TRBJ2-1; D gene unclear. CDR1 is SGHNT and CDR2 is YENEEA in the germline V gene. This CDR3 is 12 amino acids long. Trimming cost V 1 base and J 10 bases, with 8 bases left between them. This CDR3 reads CASSLGVTEQFF. In DNA form, the CDR3 reads TGTGCCAGCAGCTTAGGGGTTACAGAGCAGTTCTTC.

This rearrangement joins TRBV27 to TRBJ1-5, with 7 bases that match TRBD1. Trimming at V came to 5 bases and at J to 0 bases, leaving 4 bases not matched to a gene. CDR3 length: 15 amino acids. Germline-derived CDR1 and CDR2 are MNHEY and SMNVEV (reference sequence). This CDR3 is CASSAGGVSNQPQHF. The CDR3 region has the DNA TGTGCCAGCAGTGCAGGGGGGGTTAGCAATCAGCCCCAGCATTTT.

This CDR3 is CASSRTSGYEQYF. CDR3 DNA sequence: TGTGCCAGCAGCCGGACTAGCGGCTACGAGCAGTACTTC. The rearrangement uses TRBV5-5 and TRBJ2-7; 10 bases line up with TRBD2. CDR3 length: 13 residues. Trimming removed 4 bases from V and 3 bases from J; junction bases left unmatched: 1. The germline V gene encodes CDR1 SGHKS and CDR2 YYEKEE (reference sequence). Complete variable domain (other parts from reference TRBV5-5 and TRBJ2-7): DAGVTQSPTHLIKTRGQQVTLRCSPISGHKSVSWYQQVLGQGPQFIFQYYEKEERGRGNFPDRFSARQFPNYSSELNVNALLLGDSALYLCASSRTSGYEQYFGPGTRLTVT.

The V gene is TRBV6-1, the J gene TRBJ1-2; a possible D gene is TRBD1 (5 bases). V was cut by 4 bases and J by 5 bases, with 8 bases left in between. Germline V gene lookup returns CDR1 MNHNS and CDR2 SASEGT. The CDR3 length is 12 residues. CDR3 bases: TGTGCCAGCAGTGTGACAGTTTATGGCTACACCTTC. It encodes CASSVTVYGYTF.

Comments on this clone: At one of its ends the junction is not consistent with the germline gene, which may arise from a read error. The genes are TRBV5-1 and TRBJ2-1; tentative D call: TRBD2 (5 bases). The length of the CDR3 is 13 residues. CDR1 and CDR2 (germline): SGHRS, YFSETQ. The CDR3 here is CASSLDYYDEQFF. The CDR3 DNA reads as TGCGCCAGCAGCCTCGACTACTACGATGAGCAGTTCTTC.

The chain employs TRBV6-1 and TRBJ2-1; possibly TRBD1 for D (5 bases). From germline, CDR1 is MNHNS and CDR2 SASEGT. Trimming cost V 4 bases and J 5 bases, with 12 bases left between them. The CDR3 contains 14 residues. CDR3 sequence: CASSALRADNEQFF. Written as DNA, the CDR3 is TGTGCCAGCAGTGCCCTCAGGGCGGACAATGAGCAGTTCTTC.